Following are 5 T cell receptor beta chains from one sample sequenced in a study of Ad26.COV2.S vaccination and SARS-CoV-2 variants (dated by TCRdb to the early 2020s). The library was produced with the immunoSEQ multiplex PCR assay. What TCRdb holds here is the immuneACCESS table cut down to in-frame rearrangements. Part of the clones is not present; checked against another copy, under half of the missing clones reflect an unresolved V gene, and the others are unexplained. The table for this sample lists about 350,000 clones; 92% of them were counted only once. 3% to 5% of the sample comes from the top ten. The time point tag for this specimen amounts to: individuals recovered from natural SARS-CoV-2 infection. This material consisted of peripheral blood, taken after recovery from COVID-19. The receptors stem from a human donor who had recovered from COVID-19.

The V call is TRBV6-5, the J call TRBJ1-2; D is possibly TRBD1 (6 bases). The V and J ends lost 6 bases and 8 bases respectively, with 16 bases between them. The CDR3 sequence is 13 residues long. The germline V gene encodes CDR1 MNHEY and CDR2 SVGAGI. In DNA form, the CDR3 reads TGTGCCAGCAGGGCTGACAGGACGGAAGGCTACACCTTC. Protein sequence: CASRADRTEGYTF.

The J gene is TRBJ2-5, the V gene TRBV9; TRBD2 matches at 10 bases. Germline V gene data show CDR1 as SGDLS and CDR2 as YYNGEE. CDR3 size: 16 residues. Unmatched junction bases numbered 2, after V lost 0 bases and J lost 0 bases. The CDR3 sequence: CASSVDSGGHQETQYF. As DNA, the CDR3 is TGTGCCAGCAGCGTAGATAGCGGGGGGCACCAAGAGACCCAGTACTTC.

V and J are TRBV5-6 and TRBJ1-1; D is unclear. V shed 7 bases and J shed 0 bases, with 10 bases lying between them. The CDR3 is 13 residues long. The germline CDR1 and CDR2 sequences are SGHDT and YYEEEE. Here the CDR3 reads CASGGQLNTEAFF. The CDR3 DNA follows: TGTGCCAGCGGCGGGCAACTGAACACTGAAGCTTTCTTT.

V usage is TRBV18 and J usage is TRBJ1-1; maybe TRBD1 (5 bases). The length of the CDR3 is 15 residues. Trimming removed 5 bases from V and 1 base from J, with 14 bases in between. Germline CDR1 KGHSH, CDR2 LQKENI. The CDR3 protein is CASSFAGTANTEAFF. In nucleotides, the CDR3 is TGTGCCAGCTCATTCGCCGGGACGGCGAACACTGAAGCTTTCTTT.

The chain couples TRBV13 to TRBJ1-1; unclear D gene. V was pared by 2 bases and J by 0 bases, with 10 bases between. The germline gives CDR1 PRHDT, CDR2 FYEKMQ (reference sequence). The CDR3 length is 15 residues. CDR3 nucleotides: TGTGCCAGCAGCTTACTCAACAGTATGAACACTGAAGCTTTCTTT. This translates into CASSLLNSMNTEAFF.